These 32 T cell receptor beta chains share one sample of origin, sequenced in a study of cytomegalovirus exposure and HLA in healthy donors. PCR used 60 Vbeta primers and 13 Jbeta primers. Sequencing used immunoSEQ multiplex PCR; TCRdb keeps in-frame clones, though not all of them. Of some 45,000 clones in the sample, around 68% were seen once. Sequenced material: PBMCs. The source of these receptors is a man younger than 40 in good health and CMV-seronegative.

The chain combines TRBV7-9 with TRBJ2-3; a possible D gene is TRBD2 (5 bases). The V gene lost 5 bases and the J gene lost 9 bases, with 21 bases spanning the gap. This CDR3 comprises 15 residues. Germline loops: CDR1 SEHNR, CDR2 FQNEAQ (reference sequence). The CDR3 DNA sequence: TGTGCCAGCAGCGAAACTAGAGTAGGACGCGAAACGCAGTATTTT. Translating it yields CASSETRVGRETQYF.

The rearrangement links TRBV5-1 to TRBJ2-1; D is possibly TRBD2 (7 bases). The CDR3 length is 16 residues. With 4 bases removed from V and 2 bases from J, the gap between germline ends came to 16 bases. From germline, CDR1 is SGHRS and CDR2 YFSETQ. CDR3 protein: CASSRGLAETYNEQFF. The CDR3 nucleotides read TGCGCCAGCAGCCGGGGGCTAGCGGAAACCTACAATGAGCAGTTCTTC.

The V call is TRBV29-1, the J call TRBJ1-1; 7 bases are shared with TRBD1. V gave up 7 bases and J gave up 0 bases; unmatched junction bases: 8. The germline V gene encodes CDR1 SQVTM and CDR2 ANQGSEA. This CDR3 has 14 amino acids. CDR3 bases: TGCAGCGCTCTTAGGACAGGTATGAACACTGAAGCTTTCTTT. This encodes CSALRTGMNTEAFF.

A few counts support this clone. The chain is built from TRBV11-2 and TRBJ1-2; 9 bases agree with TRBD1. Germline CDR1 is SGHAT and CDR2 is FQNNGV. V trimming: 5 bases; J trimming: 4 bases; junction bases outside the gene matches: 11. This CDR3 has 16 residues. The CDR3 spells CASSPLRGTGLYGYTF. The CDR3 region has the DNA TGTGCCAGCAGCCCGCTAAGGGGGACAGGGCTCTATGGCTACACCTTC.

The chain couples TRBV6-5 to TRBJ2-7; TRBD2 agrees at 9 bases. The CDR3 consists of 15 residues. J lost 0 bases, V lost 0 bases, and 0 bases had no gene match. Germline loops: CDR1 MNHEY, CDR2 SVGAGI. The CDR3 sequence: CASSYSSGSSYEQYF. CDR3 bases: TGTGCCAGCAGTTACTCTAGCGGGAGCTCCTACGAGCAGTACTTC.

This clone appeared a single time. The chain joins TRBV9 to TRBJ1-4, with 9 bases matching TRBD1. J lost 8 bases, V lost 0 bases, and 2 bases had no gene match. CDR1 is SGDLS and CDR2 is YYNGEE in the germline V gene. The CDR3 runs to 14 residues. The chain's CDR3 is CASSVDRGPEKLFF. CDR3 DNA sequence: TGTGCCAGCAGCGTAGACAGGGGGCCGGAAAAACTGTTTTTT.

V gene TRBV9 combines with J gene TRBJ2-2, with D possibly TRBD2 on 6 matching bases. The CDR3 runs 15 residues. The germline CDR1 and CDR2 sequences are SGDLS and YYNGEE. Trimming left V 0 bases short and J 5 bases short, with 11 bases between. CDR3 DNA sequence: TGTGCCAGCAGCGTAGGAGGGGCGGGGACCGGGGAGCTGTTTTTT. Translating it yields CASSVGGAGTGELFF.

The chain carries TRBV2 and TRBJ2-7; D may be TRBD1 (5 bases). CDR1 is SNHLY, CDR2 FYNNEI, per germline. Trimming pared 7 bases from V and 0 bases from J, leaving 19 bases between. CDR3 size: 16 residues. The CDR3 sequence: CASIWGRTDSSYEQYF. DNA of the CDR3: TGTGCCAGCATTTGGGGCCGGACGGATAGCTCCTACGAGCAGTACTTC. Looking up the rest from reference TRBV2 and TRBJ2-7 gives the full variable domain: EPEVTQTPSHQVTQMGQEVILRCVPISNHLYFYWYRQILGQKVEFLVSFYNNEISEKSEIFDDQFSVERPDGSNFTLKIRSTKLEDSAMYFCASIWGRTDSSYEQYFGPGTRLTVT.

The chain joins TRBV7-2 to TRBJ2-7; D might be TRBD1 (6 bases). Germline CDR1 SGHTA, CDR2 FQGNSA. V was pared by 4 bases and J by 0 bases, with 19 bases between. CDR3 size: 17 residues. CDR3 sequence: CASSYRGTGILSYEQYF. CDR3 nucleotides: TGTGCCAGCAGCTATAGGGGTACAGGGATCCTCTCCTACGAGCAGTACTTC.

This sequence joins TRBV15 and TRBJ1-5; 11 bases fit TRBD1. Losses at the gene ends were 3 bases for V and 8 bases for J; bases not matched to a gene: 9. Germline-derived CDR1 and CDR2 are LNHNV and YYDKDF (reference sequence). CDR3 size: 16 residues. In nucleotides, the CDR3 is TGTGCCACCAGCAGGTTGGACAGGGGGCCTCTGGAGCCCCAGCATTTT. Encoded protein: CATSRLDRGPLEPQHF. Using reference TRBV15 and TRBJ1-5 for the parts outside the CDR3, the full variable domain is DAMVIQNPRYQVTQFGKPVTLSCSQTLNHNVMYWYQQKSSQAPKLLFHYYDKDFNNEADTPDNFQSRRPNTSFCFLDIRSPGLGDTAMYLCATSRLDRGPLEPQHFGDGTRLSIL.

This rearrangement joins TRBV6-6 to TRBJ2-1; the D gene is possibly TRBD2 (5 bases). The germline V gene encodes CDR1 MNHNY and CDR2 SVGAGI (reference sequence). V shed 6 bases and J shed 4 bases, with 13 bases lying between them. The CDR3 has 14 amino acids. CDR3 DNA: TGTGCCAGCAGGGAACCGGGAATATACAATGAGCAGTTCTTC. Translating it yields CASREPGIYNEQFF.

The V call is TRBV27, the J call TRBJ2-1, with D perhaps matching TRBD2 (6 bases). This CDR3 has 17 residues. Germline values: CDR1 MNHEY, CDR2 SMNVEV (reference sequence). V lost 6 bases to trimming and J lost 5 bases, with 23 bases between them. CDR3 in DNA: TGTGCCAGCAGCTCGAAGCTACTAGCCATATGGGACAATGAGCAGTTCTTC. Translated: CASSSKLLAIWDNEQFF.

The chain joins TRBV5-1 to TRBJ1-2; maybe TRBD1 (6 bases). CDR3 length: 13 residues. The V gene's germline CDR1 is SGHRS and CDR2 YFSETQ. Trimming removed 0 bases at V and 5 bases at J, with 8 bases between. The CDR3 DNA follows: TGCGCCAGCAGCTTGGGGACAGCTTATGGCTACACCTTC. It yields the protein CASSLGTAYGYTF. Looking up the rest from reference TRBV5-1 and TRBJ1-2 gives the full variable domain: KAGVTQTPRYLIKTRGQQVTLSCSPISGHRSVSWYQQTPGQGLQFLFEYFSETQRNKGNFPGRFSGRQFSNSRSEMNVSTLELGDSALYLCASSLGTAYGYTFGSGTRLTVV.

For the CDR3, the DNA is TGTGCCAGCAGTTTGGGGGGCTACGAGCAGTACTTC. This encodes CASSLGGYEQYF. This chain connects TRBV27 to TRBJ2-7; tentative D call: TRBD2 (6 bases). The germline V and J ends were trimmed by 3 bases and 3 bases, with 6 bases remaining between them. The CDR3 extends over 12 amino acids. Germline CDR1 MNHEY, CDR2 SMNVEV (reference sequence).

V gene TRBV4-2 combines with J gene TRBJ2-3, with 8 bases fitting TRBD1. CDR1 and CDR2 (germline): LGHNA, YNFKEQ. Trimming removed 3 bases from V and 4 bases from J; junction bases left unmatched: 6. The CDR3 has 15 amino acids. In DNA form, the CDR3 reads TGTGCCAGCAGCCAGCAGGACAGGGAGCCAGATACGCAGTATTTT. Protein product: CASSQQDREPDTQYF.

The J gene is TRBJ2-3, the V gene TRBV5-6, with 8 bases fitting TRBD1. The length of the CDR3 is 14 residues. Trimming took 3 bases from V and 4 from J; bases not matched to a gene: 4. CDR1 is SGHDT, CDR2 YYEEEE, per germline. The CDR3 DNA sequence: TGTGCCAGCAGCTCCCTGACAGGGGCAGATACGCAGTATTTT. Its protein product is CASSSLTGADTQYF.

This clone came up a few times. The chain uses TRBV2 and TRBJ2-1, with no clear D. The V gene lost 3 bases and the J gene lost 0 bases, with 15 bases spanning the gap. Germline-derived CDR1 and CDR2 are SNHLY and FYNNEI. The CDR3 sequence is 17 residues long. The CDR3 region has the DNA TGTGCCAGCAGTGACCGTAAAGAGCGCAGCTCCTACAATGAGCAGTTCTTC. Its translation is CASSDRKERSSYNEQFF.

This rearrangement joins TRBV5-1 to TRBJ2-1; 7 nucleotides align to TRBD2. There are 14 residues in the CDR3. Germline-derived CDR1 and CDR2 are SGHRS and YFSETQ. With V trimmed by 1 base and J by 15 bases, 13 bases remained unmatched. CDR3 region: CASSLSPSSGALFF. For the CDR3, the DNA is TGCGCCAGCAGCTTGTCTCCCTCTAGCGGCGCGCTGTTCTTC.

The chain employs TRBV7-9 and TRBJ1-4; the D is unclear. The CDR3 sequence is 13 residues long. Germline V gene data show CDR1 as SEHNR and CDR2 as FQNEAQ (reference sequence). V lost 5 bases and J lost 14, with 18 bases in between. The CDR3 region is CASSRRVPGILFF. The CDR3, as DNA: TGTGCCAGCAGCCGACGGGTCCCCGGGATTCTGTTTTTT. Combining the CDR3 with reference TRBV7-9 and TRBJ1-4 gives the whole variable domain DTGVSQNPRHKITKRGQNVTFRCDPISEHNRLYWYRQTLGQGPEFLTYFQNEAQLEKSRLLSDRFSAERPKGSFSTLEIQRTEQGDSAMYLCASSRRVPGILFFGSGTQLSVL.

The rearrangement links TRBV6-5 to TRBJ1-2, with D uncertain. The CDR3 runs to 13 residues. V lost 0 bases and J 2 bases, leaving 4 bases between the germline ends. Germline CDR1 and CDR2: MNHEY and SVGAGI. This CDR3 reads CASSYSRNYGYTF. The CDR3 nucleotides are TGTGCCAGCAGTTACTCCAGGAACTATGGCTACACCTTC.

This chain uses TRBV15 with TRBJ2-7; no reliable D call. Trimming removed 0 bases at V and 0 bases at J, with 9 bases between. Germline values: CDR1 LNHNV, CDR2 YYDKDF (reference sequence). This CDR3 is 15 amino acids long. Here the CDR3 reads CATSREAASSYEQYF. CDR3 coding DNA: TGTGCCACCAGCAGAGAGGCAGCGAGCTCCTACGAGCAGTACTTC.

The chain employs TRBV6-1 and TRBJ2-7, with D possibly TRBD1 on 6 matching bases. The CDR3 sequence is 13 residues long. The germline CDR1 and CDR2 sequences are MNHNS and SASEGT. Between the trimmed V and J ends, which lost 8 bases and 2 bases, there was a span of 13 bases. CDR3 protein: CASSRTETYEQYF. CDR3 bases: TGTGCCAGCTCACGGACAGAGACCTACGAGCAGTACTTC.

This clone came up a few times. The chain links TRBV5-1 to TRBJ2-5, with D unclear. V lost 0 bases to trimming and J lost 5 bases, with 5 bases between them. CDR3 length equals 12 residues. The germline V gene encodes CDR1 SGHRS and CDR2 YFSETQ. CDR3 bases: TGCGCCAGCAGCTTGGCCATGGAGACCCAGTACTTC. Translation gives CASSLAMETQYF.

The chain has TRBV29-1 and TRBJ2-5; D remains unclear. Per the germline V gene, CDR1 is SQVTM and CDR2 is ANQGSEA. Trimming removed 4 bases from V and 6 bases from J, with 18 bases in between. The length of the CDR3 is 14 residues. The CDR3 DNA sequence: TGCAGCGTTGGGGCCAGTCCTTCTGTGAAGACCCAGTACTTC. Translating gives CSVGASPSVKTQYF.

The rearrangement joins TRBV19 to TRBJ2-1, with 8 bases matching TRBD2. The CDR3 totals 16 residues. The germline gives CDR1 LNHDA, CDR2 SQIVND (reference sequence). J was trimmed by 5 bases and V by 5 bases; bases with no gene match: 11. The CDR3 DNA sequence: TGTGCCAGTAGTCCTCGGGGGGGAAGGAGGGACAATGAGCAGTTCTTC. Protein sequence: CASSPRGGRRDNEQFF.

The chain combines TRBV18 with TRBJ2-1; 8 bases are a match to TRBD2. Trimming cost V 2 bases and J 5 bases; bases outside gene matches: 8. In germline, CDR1 is KGHSH, CDR2 LQKENI. The length of the CDR3 is 16 residues. This CDR3 reads CASSPLFSGINNEQFF. Written as DNA, the CDR3 is TGTGCCAGCTCACCATTGTTTAGCGGGATAAACAATGAGCAGTTCTTC.

The CDR3 DNA reads TGTGCCAGCAGCTTATTACAGACCGTTCCCAATCAGCCCCAGCATTTT. Its protein product is CASSLLQTVPNQPQHF. The chain employs TRBV7-2 and TRBJ1-5, with D unclear. The germline V and J ends were trimmed by 2 bases and 3 bases, with 14 bases remaining between them. Germline CDR1 SGHTA, CDR2 FQGNSA. This CDR3 spans 16 amino acids.

This chain connects TRBV27 to TRBJ1-1; D is undetermined. Trimming left V 5 bases short and J 1 base short, with 8 bases between. The CDR3 extends over 13 amino acids. Per the germline V gene, CDR1 is MNHEY and CDR2 is SMNVEV (reference sequence). CDR3 sequence: CASSRPGNTEAFF. The CDR3 DNA follows: TGTGCCAGCAGTCGCCCGGGGAACACTGAAGCTTTCTTT.

This chain links TRBV5-6 with TRBJ2-7, with D possibly matching TRBD1 (5 bases). This CDR3 contains 15 residues. V lost 0 bases to trimming and J lost 5 bases, with 15 bases between them. Germline CDR1 SGHDT, CDR2 YYEEEE. The CDR3 region is CASSLEGQGMNEQYF. The DNA for the CDR3 is TGTGCCAGCAGCTTGGAGGGTCAGGGCATGAACGAGCAGTACTTC.

This clone has just a few counts. The chain couples TRBV7-6 to TRBJ1-1; D unresolved. This CDR3 comprises 15 residues. In germline, CDR1 is SGHVS, CDR2 FNYEAQ. Trimming removed 0 bases from V and 4 bases from J, with 12 bases in between. As DNA, the CDR3 is TGTGCCAGCAGCTTAGCTCCGGGTCGGGTCACTGAAGCTTTCTTT. Amino acids: CASSLAPGRVTEAFF. The full variable domain, in which reference TRBV7-6 and TRBJ1-1 provide the parts outside the CDR3, is GAGVSQSPRYKVTKRGQDVALRCDPISGHVSLYWYRQALGQGPEFLTYFNYEAQQDKSGLPNDRFSAERPEGSISTLTIQRTEQRDSAMYRCASSLAPGRVTEAFFGQGTRLTVV.

The rearrangement uses TRBV6-5 and TRBJ1-2; D is unclear. This CDR3 has 15 residues. V lost 2 bases and J lost 8, with 18 bases in between. Per germline, CDR1 MNHEY and CDR2 SVGAGI. CDR3 coding DNA: TGTGCCAGCAGTTACAGTCGGCGGAATCTAAGCGGCTACACCTTC. This gives the protein CASSYSRRNLSGYTF.

The chain couples TRBV6-5 to TRBJ2-7, with D maybe TRBD1 (5 bases). From germline, CDR1 is MNHEY and CDR2 SVGAGI. The V end lost 6 bases, the J end lost 6 bases, and 18 bases lay between the germline ends. This CDR3 has 14 residues. The CDR3 DNA reads as TGTGCCAGCAGACAACGCCTCCAGGGAACCGAGCAGTACTTC. Translating it yields CASRQRLQGTEQYF.